Presented here are 10 T cell receptor beta chains from one specimen sequenced in a study of T-cell reconstitution after alpha-beta-depleted transplantation in children. Library preparation (for TCRbeta) was performed with unique molecular identifiers. TCRdb reprocessed the PCR reads via MiXCR and lists one record per CDR3 protein. Found here are 210,000 or so distinct CDR3 sequences, roughly a tenth of them singletons; the top ten hold roughly 28%. The sequencing used PBMCs, collected before TCRalphabeta/CD19-depleted stem cell transplant. The source of these receptors is a child less than two years old with acute myeloid leukemia, due to receive a stem cell transplant.

This clonotype was seen repeatedly, ten times or more. This chain uses TRBV19 with TRBJ1-6; perhaps TRBD1 as D (5 bases). Trimming left V 3 bases short and J 8 bases short, with 8 bases between. The CDR3 runs 13 residues. Germline V gives CDR1 LNHDA, CDR2 SQIVND (reference sequence). The chain's CDR3 is CASSIRGDSPLHF. The CDR3 DNA follows: TGTGCCAGTAGTATCCGGGGGGATTCACCCCTCCACTTT.

This clonotype was seen at least ten times. This chain links TRBV29-1 with TRBJ1-2; weak D call: TRBD1 (5 bases). Germline values: CDR1 SQVTM, CDR2 ANQGSEA. This CDR3 has 13 residues. V lost 8 bases to trimming and J lost 2 bases, with 15 bases between them. The DNA for the CDR3 is TGCAGCACTAATCGGGGGGGGAACTATGGCTACACCTTC. It encodes CSTNRGGNYGYTF.

V is TRBV12-3 or TRBV12-4 and J is TRBJ2-7; no clear D. V was shortened by 6 bases and J by 6 bases, with 15 bases between the two germline ends. CDR3 length: 13 amino acids. DNA for the CDR3: TGTGCCAGCAGCCCCTATGGGTTCCTCGAGCAGTACTTC. Protein sequence: CASSPYGFLEQYF.

At least ten counts were recorded for this clonotype. The chain employs TRBV5-5 and TRBJ1-1, with no clear D. Trimming shortened V by 1 base and J by 0 bases, and 7 bases separated the two germline ends. Germline V gives CDR1 SGHKS, CDR2 YYEKEE (reference sequence). The CDR3 is 14 amino acids. The CDR3 DNA follows: TGTGCCAGCAGCTTGAGTAGGGTGAACACTGAAGCTTTCTTT. It codes for CASSLSRVNTEAFF.

This clonotype was picked up many times. The chain joins TRBV20-1 to TRBJ2-1; TRBD2 might be the D (6 bases). V was cut by 0 bases and J by 3 bases, with 15 bases left in between. The CDR3 consists of 16 residues. Germline V gene data show CDR1 as DFQATT and CDR2 as SNEGSKA (reference sequence). The CDR3 nucleotides read TGCAGTGCTAGAGATCGGGATAGCGGATTCTACAATGAGCAGTTCTTC. Translating it yields CSARDRDSGFYNEQFF.

This clonotype was detected only a few times. The V and J genes are TRBV6-5 and TRBJ2-2, with D perhaps matching TRBD1 (6 bases). Germline lookup yields CDR1 MNHEY and CDR2 SVGAGI. Trimming removed 7 bases at V and 7 bases at J, with 16 bases between. This CDR3 has 14 amino acids. Here the CDR3 DNA reads TGTGCCAGCATTTGGGGACACGAGGGCGGGGAGCTGTTTTTT. Its translation is CASIWGHEGGELFF.

This clonotype has a handful of counts. This chain uses TRBV13 with TRBJ2-1; a weak D match, TRBD2 (6 bases). V lost 2 bases and J lost 9, with 8 bases in between. CDR1 is PRHDT and CDR2 is FYEKMQ in the germline V gene (reference sequence). CDR3 size: 12 residues. The CDR3 here is CASSLPAGEQFF. As DNA, the CDR3 is TGTGCCAGCAGCTTACCAGCGGGTGAGCAGTTCTTC.

The table lists this clonotype with many counts. At one boundary the junction diverges from the germline segment, which might be a read error. The rearrangement uses TRBV11-2 and TRBJ1-2; maybe TRBD1 (6 bases). Germline values: CDR1 SGHAT, CDR2 FQNNGV. The CDR3 totals 13 residues. The CDR3 coding sequence is TGTGCCAGCAGCTTCGACAGGATTCCGCGTAGGGACTTC. Protein product: CASSFDRIPRRDF. The variable domain in full, completed from reference TRBV11-2 and TRBJ1-2, reads EAGVAQSPRYKIIEKRQSVAFWCNPISGHATLYWYQQILGQGPKLLIQFQNNGVVDDSQLPKDRFSAERLKGVDSTLKIQPAKLEDSAVYLCASSFDRIPRRDFGSGTRLTVV.

This clonotype was seen many times. The chain employs TRBV2 and TRBJ2-7; the D is unclear. The V end was cut by 10 bases, the J end by 0 bases, with 10 bases between. The length of the CDR3 is 12 residues. Germline assignment: CDR1 SNHLY and CDR2 FYNNEI. The CDR3: CATERSSYEQYF. The CDR3 DNA reads TGTGCCACCGAAAGGAGCTCCTACGAGCAGTACTTC.

In this sample, this clonotype turned up many times. The chain has TRBV3-1 and TRBJ2-2; D is perhaps TRBD2 (5 bases). Germline-derived CDR1 and CDR2 are LGHDT and YNNKEL (reference sequence). CDR3 length equals 16 residues. Trimming shortened V by 3 bases and J by 4 bases, and 15 bases separated the two germline ends. In DNA form, the CDR3 reads TGTGCCAGCAGCCAGTTTAGCGCCGTTGGCACCGGGGAGCTGTTTTTT. Translated, it gives CASSQFSAVGTGELFF.